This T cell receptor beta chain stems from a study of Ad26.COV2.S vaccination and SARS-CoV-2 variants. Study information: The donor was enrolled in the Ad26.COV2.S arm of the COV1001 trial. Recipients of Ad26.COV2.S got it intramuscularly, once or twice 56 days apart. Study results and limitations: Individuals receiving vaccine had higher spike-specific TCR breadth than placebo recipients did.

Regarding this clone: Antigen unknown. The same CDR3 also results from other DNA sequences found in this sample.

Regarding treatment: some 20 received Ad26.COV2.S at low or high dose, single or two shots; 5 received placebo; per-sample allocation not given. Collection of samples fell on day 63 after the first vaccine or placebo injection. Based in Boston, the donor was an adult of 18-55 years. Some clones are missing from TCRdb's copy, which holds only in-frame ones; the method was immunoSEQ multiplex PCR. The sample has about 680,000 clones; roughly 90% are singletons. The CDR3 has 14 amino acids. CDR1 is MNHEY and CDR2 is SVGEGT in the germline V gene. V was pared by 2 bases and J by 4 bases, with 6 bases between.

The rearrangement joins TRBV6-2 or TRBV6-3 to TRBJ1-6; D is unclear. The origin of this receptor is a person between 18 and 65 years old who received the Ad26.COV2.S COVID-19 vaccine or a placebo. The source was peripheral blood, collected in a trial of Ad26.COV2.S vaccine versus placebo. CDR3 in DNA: TGTGCCAGCAGTTACCTGCAGTATAATTCACCCCTCCACTTT. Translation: CASSYLQYNSPLHF.